This T cell receptor beta chain was profiled in a study of post-analysis software for immune sequencing data. Overall study: Progressive-relapsing, secondary progressive and relapsing-remitting multiple sclerosis were among the disease courses included. Study-level findings and limits: TRBV5-6, TRBV5-1 and TRBV20-1 were among four to six TRBV segments more frequent in patients than controls. Compared against controls, patients with multiple sclerosis displayed significantly lower normalized Chao1 diversity.

The TCR beta cDNA libraries contained unique molecular identifiers. From roughly 1 to 10 million T cells, about 500,000 cDNA molecules were obtained. TCRdb re-called the PCR reads with MiXCR, one entry per CDR3 protein. Of 700,000 to 900,000 distinct CDR3 sequences listed, about 43% were seen once; the top ten hold over 4.5%. Germline V lookup: CDR1 SEHNR, CDR2 FQNEAQ (reference sequence). The CDR3 is made up of 14 amino acids. J gave up 5 bases and V 6 bases, and 8 bases lay outside the gene matches. This clonotype was found a few times. Its antigen is still unknown. The chain recombines TRBV7-9 with TRBJ2-3, with 7 bases identical to TRBD2. Material: blood. The sequence derives from a girl between 5 and 17 years old with multiple sclerosis. The chain's CDR3 is CASRRGEMRDTQYF. CDR3 DNA sequence: TGTGCCAGCAGACGGGGGGAGATGAGAGATACGCAGTATTTT.